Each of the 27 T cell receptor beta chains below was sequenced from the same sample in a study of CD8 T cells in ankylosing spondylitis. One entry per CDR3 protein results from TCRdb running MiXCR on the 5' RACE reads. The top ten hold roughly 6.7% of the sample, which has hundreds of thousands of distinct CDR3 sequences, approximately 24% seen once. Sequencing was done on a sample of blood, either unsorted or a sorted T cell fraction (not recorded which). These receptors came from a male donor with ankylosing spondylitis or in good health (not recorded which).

The CDR3 is CASSYLDRAGEQYF. Here the CDR3 DNA reads TGTGCCAGCAGTTACCTGGACAGGGCCGGAGAGCAGTACTTC. V is TRBV6-5 and J is TRBJ2-7; 8 bases map to TRBD1. The germline gives CDR1 MNHEY, CDR2 SVGAGI. The J segment lost 7 bases and the V segment lost 2 bases, leaving 7 bases of the junction unmatched. CDR3 length: 14 residues.

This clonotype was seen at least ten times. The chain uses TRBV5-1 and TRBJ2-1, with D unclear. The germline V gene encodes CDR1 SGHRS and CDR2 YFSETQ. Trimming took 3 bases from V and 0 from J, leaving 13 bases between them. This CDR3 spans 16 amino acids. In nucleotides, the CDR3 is TGCGCCAGCAGCTCCGACCCTTTAGGCTCCTACAATGAGCAGTTCTTC. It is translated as CASSSDPLGSYNEQFF.

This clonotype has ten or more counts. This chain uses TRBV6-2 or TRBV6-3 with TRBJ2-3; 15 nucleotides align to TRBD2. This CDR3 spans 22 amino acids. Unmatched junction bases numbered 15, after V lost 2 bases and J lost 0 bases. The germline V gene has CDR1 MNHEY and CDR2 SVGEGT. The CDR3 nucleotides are TGTGCCAGCAGTTACCGCCTGCCAGGACTAGCGGGAGGGGGACAAAGCACAGATACGCAGTATTTT. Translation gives CASSYRLPGLAGGGQSTDTQYF.

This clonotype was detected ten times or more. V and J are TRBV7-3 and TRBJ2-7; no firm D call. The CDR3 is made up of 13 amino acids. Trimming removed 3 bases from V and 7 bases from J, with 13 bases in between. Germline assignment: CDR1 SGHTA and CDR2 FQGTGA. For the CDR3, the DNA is TGTGCCAGCAGCTTGGAGCTCCCCGGGGAGCAGTACTTC. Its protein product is CASSLELPGEQYF. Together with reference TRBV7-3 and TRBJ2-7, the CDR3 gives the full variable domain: GAGVSQTPSNKVTEKGKYVELRCDPISGHTALYWYRQSLGQGPEFLIYFQGTGAADDSGLPNDRFFAVRPEGSVSTLKIQRTERGDSAVYLCASSLELPGEQYFGPGTRLTVT.

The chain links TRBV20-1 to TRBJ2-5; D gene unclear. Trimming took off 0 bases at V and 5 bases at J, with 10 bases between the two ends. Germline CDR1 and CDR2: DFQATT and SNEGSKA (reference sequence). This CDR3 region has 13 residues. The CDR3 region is CSARDWSRETQYF. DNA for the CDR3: TGCAGTGCTAGAGATTGGTCCCGGGAGACCCAGTACTTC.

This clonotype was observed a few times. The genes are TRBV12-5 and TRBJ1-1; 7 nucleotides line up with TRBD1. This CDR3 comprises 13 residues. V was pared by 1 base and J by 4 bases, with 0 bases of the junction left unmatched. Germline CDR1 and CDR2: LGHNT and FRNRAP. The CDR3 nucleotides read TGTGCTAGTGGTTTGGACAGGGGCACTGAAGCTTTCTTT. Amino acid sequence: CASGLDRGTEAFF.

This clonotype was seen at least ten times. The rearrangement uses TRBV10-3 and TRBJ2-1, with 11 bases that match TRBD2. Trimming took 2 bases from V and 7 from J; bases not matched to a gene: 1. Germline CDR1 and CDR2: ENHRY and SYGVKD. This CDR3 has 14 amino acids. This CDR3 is CAISERTSGNEQFF. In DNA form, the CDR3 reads TGTGCCATCAGTGAGAGGACTAGCGGGAATGAGCAGTTCTTC.

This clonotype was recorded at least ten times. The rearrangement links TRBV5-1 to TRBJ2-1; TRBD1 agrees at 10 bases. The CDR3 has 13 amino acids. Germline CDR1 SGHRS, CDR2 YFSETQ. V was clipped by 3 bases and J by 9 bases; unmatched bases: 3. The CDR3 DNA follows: TGCGCCAGCAGCTCCGGACAGGGGGGTGAGCAGTTCTTC. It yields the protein CASSSGQGGEQFF.

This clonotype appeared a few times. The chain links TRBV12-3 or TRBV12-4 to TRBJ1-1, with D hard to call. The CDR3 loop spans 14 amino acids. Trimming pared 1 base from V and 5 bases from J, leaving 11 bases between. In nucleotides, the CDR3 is TGTGCCAGCAGTTTAGATAGTCTACGAACTGAAGCTTTCTTT. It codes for CASSLDSLRTEAFF.

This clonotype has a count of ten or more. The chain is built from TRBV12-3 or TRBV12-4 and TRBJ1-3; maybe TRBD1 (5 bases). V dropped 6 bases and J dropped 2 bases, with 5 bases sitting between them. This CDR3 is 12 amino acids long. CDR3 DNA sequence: TGTGCCAGCAGGGGGGCTGGAAACACCATATATTTT. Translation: CASRGAGNTIYF.

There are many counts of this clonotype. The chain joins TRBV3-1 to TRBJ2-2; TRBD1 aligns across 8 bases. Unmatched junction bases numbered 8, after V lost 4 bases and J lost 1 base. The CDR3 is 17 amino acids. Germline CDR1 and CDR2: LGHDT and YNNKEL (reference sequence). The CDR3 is CASSRGKTGGNTGELFF. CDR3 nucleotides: TGTGCCAGCAGCCGGGGGAAAACAGGGGGGAACACCGGGGAGCTGTTTTTT.

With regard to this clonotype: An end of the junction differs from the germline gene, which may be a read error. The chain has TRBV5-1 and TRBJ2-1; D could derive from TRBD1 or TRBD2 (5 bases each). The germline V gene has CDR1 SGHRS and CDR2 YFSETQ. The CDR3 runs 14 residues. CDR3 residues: CASMLVSGSNEQFF. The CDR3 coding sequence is TGTGCCAGCATGTTGGTTTCAGGGAGCAATGAGCAGTTCTTC.

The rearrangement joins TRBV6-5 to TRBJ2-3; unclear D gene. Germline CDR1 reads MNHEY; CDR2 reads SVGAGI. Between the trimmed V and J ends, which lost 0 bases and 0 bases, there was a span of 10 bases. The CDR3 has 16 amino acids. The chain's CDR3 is CASSYSYGVSTDTQYF. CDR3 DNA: TGTGCCAGCAGTTACTCGTATGGGGTTAGCACAGATACGCAGTATTTT.

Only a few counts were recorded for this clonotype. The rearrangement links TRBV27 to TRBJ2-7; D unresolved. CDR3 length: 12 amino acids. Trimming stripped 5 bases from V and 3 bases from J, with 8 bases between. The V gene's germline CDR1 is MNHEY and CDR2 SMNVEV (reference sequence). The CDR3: CASSPNDYEQYF. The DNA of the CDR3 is TGTGCCAGCAGTCCCAACGACTACGAGCAGTACTTC.

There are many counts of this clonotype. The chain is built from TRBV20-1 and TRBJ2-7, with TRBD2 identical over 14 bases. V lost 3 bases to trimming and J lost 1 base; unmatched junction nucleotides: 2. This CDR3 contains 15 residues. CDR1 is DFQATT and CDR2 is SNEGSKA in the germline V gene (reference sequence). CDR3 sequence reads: CSASGTSGSSYEQYF. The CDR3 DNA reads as TGCAGTGCTAGTGGGACTAGCGGGAGTTCCTACGAGCAGTACTTC.

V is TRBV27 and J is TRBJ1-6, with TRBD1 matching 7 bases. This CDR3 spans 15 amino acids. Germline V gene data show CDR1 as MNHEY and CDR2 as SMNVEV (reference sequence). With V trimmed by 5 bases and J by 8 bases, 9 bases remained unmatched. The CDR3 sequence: CASSPDRASYSPLHF. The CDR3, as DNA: TGTGCCAGCAGTCCCGACAGGGCTTCGTATTCACCCCTCCACTTT.

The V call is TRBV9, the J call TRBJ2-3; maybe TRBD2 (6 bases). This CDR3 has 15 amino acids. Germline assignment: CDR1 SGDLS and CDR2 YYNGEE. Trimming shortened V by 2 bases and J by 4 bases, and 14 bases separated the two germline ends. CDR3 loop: CASSVGGAIADTQYF. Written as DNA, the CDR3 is TGTGCCAGCAGCGTGGGGGGAGCTATCGCAGATACGCAGTATTTT.

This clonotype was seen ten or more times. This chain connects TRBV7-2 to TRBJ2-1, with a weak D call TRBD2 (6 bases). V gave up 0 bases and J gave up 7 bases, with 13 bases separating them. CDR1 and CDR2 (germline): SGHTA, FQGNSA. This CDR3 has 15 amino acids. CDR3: CASSLAGGMGNEQFF. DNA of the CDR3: TGTGCCAGCAGCTTAGCTGGCGGGATGGGGAATGAGCAGTTCTTC.

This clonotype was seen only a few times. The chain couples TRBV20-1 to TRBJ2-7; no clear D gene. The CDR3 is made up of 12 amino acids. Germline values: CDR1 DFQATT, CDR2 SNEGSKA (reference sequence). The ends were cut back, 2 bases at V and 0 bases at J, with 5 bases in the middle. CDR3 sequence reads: CSARSLSYEQYF. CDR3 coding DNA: TGCAGTGCTAGATCTCTCTCCTACGAGCAGTACTTC.

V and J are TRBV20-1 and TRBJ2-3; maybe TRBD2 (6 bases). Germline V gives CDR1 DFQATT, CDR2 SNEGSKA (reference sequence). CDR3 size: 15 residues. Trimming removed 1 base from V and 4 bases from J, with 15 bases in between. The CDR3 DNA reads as TGCAGTGCTAGAGCGATCGGGAGCGGTTCAGATACGCAGTATTTT. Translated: CSARAIGSGSDTQYF.

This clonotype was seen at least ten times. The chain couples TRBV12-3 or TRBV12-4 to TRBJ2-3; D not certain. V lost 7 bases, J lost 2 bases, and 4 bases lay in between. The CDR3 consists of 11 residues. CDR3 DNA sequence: TGTGCCAGCACCGACACAGATACGCAGTATTTT. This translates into CASTDTDTQYF.

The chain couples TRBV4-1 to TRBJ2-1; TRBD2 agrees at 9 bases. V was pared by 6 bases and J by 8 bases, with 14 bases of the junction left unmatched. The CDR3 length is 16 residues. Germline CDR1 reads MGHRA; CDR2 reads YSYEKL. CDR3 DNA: TGCGCCAGCAGGGGGGTTGCGGGAGGGCCGAACGATGAGCAGTTCTTC. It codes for CASRGVAGGPNDEQFF.

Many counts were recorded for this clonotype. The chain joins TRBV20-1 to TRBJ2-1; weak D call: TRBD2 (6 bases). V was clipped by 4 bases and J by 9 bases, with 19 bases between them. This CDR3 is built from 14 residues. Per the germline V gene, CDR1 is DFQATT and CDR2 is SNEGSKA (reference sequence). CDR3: CSATLASIGGEQFF. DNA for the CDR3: TGCAGTGCTACACTAGCTTCGATAGGTGGTGAGCAGTTCTTC.

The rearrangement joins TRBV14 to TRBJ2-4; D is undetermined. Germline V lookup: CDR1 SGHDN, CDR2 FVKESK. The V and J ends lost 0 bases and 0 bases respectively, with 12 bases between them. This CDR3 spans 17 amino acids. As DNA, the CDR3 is TGTGCCAGCAGCCAAGATTCGGCCCGCTCAGCCAAAAACATTCAGTACTTC. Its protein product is CASSQDSARSAKNIQYF.

This chain's CDR3 is CATRGSKVGETQYF. As DNA, the CDR3 is TGTGCCACCAGGGGGTCGAAGGTTGGAGAGACCCAGTACTTC. V gene TRBV24-1 combines with J gene TRBJ2-5; D uncertain. This CDR3 is 14 amino acids long. CDR1 is KGHDR, CDR2 SFDVKD, per germline. V lost 7 bases and J 4 bases, leaving 15 bases between the germline ends.

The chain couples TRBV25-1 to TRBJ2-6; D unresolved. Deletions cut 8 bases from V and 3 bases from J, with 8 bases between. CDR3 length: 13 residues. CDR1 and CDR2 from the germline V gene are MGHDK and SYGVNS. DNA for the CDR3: TGTGCCAGCCATGGGATTGGGGCCAACGTCCTGACTTTC. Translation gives CASHGIGANVLTF.

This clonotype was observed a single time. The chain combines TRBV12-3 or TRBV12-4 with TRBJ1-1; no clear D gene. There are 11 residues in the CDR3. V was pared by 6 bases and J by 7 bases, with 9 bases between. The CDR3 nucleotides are TGTGCCAGCAGGACTGAGGGTGAAGCTTTCTTT. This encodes CASRTEGEAFF.